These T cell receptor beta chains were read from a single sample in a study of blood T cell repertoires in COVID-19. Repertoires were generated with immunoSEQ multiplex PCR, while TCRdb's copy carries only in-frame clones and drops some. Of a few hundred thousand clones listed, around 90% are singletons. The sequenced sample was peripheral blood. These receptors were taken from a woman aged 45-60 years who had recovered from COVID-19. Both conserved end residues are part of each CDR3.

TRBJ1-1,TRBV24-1,CATGSGKGTTEAFF
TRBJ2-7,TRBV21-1,CASSLSGLPRDEQYF
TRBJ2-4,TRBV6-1,CASSSLLDRADIQYF
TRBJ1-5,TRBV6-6,CASSSGQGASNQPQHF
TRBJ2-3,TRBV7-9,CASSPLVTQYF
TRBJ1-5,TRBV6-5,CASRGSKGRNQPQHF
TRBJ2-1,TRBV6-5,CASRPGQGGQFF
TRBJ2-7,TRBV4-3,CASSLGQGSSYEQYF
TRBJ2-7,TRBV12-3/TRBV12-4,CASSRGDEQYF
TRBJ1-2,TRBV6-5,CASSPDRDYGYTF
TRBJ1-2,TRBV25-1,CASSNLGGGRIGYTF
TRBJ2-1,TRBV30,CAWSARHERERGEQFF
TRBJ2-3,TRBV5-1,CASSPPAGGADTQYF
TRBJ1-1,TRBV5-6,CASSNRDTLPTEAFF
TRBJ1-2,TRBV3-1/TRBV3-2,CASSQLGQGARGYTF
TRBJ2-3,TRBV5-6,CASSSPTDTQYF
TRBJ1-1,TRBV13,CASSARTGPIPEAFF
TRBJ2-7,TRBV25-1,CASSPPDRAIHEQYF
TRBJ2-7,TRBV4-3,CASSPHKAAGTYEQYF
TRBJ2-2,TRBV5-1,CASSFLTGMTGELFF
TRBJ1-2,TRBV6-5,CASSYSRETGYTF
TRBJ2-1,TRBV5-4,CASSPGGGNEQFF
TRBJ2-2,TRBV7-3,CASSLVVSGELFF
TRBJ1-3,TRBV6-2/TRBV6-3,CASSYSRTGAGNTIYF
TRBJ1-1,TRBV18,CASSPLGRTEAFF
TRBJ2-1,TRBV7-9,CASSFGRIPSGYNEQFF
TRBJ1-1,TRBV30,CAWSVRGQTEAFF
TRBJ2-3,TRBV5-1,CASSLLAGGKDTQYF
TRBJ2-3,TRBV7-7,CASSRDYTDTQYF
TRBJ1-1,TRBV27,CASSYRGYTEAFF
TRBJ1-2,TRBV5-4,CASSRGQGRDGYTF
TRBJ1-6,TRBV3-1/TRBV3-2,CASSPTYNSPLHF
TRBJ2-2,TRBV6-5,CASNIQGPSTLFF
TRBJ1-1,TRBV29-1,CSTAGTGGTNTEAFF
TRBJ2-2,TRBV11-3,CASSPQAQGAGGELFF
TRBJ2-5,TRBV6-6,CAANPGLAGKETQYF
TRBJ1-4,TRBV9,CASSVEVGGRTNEKLFF
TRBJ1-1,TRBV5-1,CASSLDGGTEAFF
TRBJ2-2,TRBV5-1,CASSLPGFTGELFF
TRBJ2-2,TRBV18,CASSSTDTGELFF
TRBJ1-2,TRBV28,CASSSGGQGYTF
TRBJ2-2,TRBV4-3,CASSHGLALGHGELFF
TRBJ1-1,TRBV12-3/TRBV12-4,CASSRQGWTEAFF
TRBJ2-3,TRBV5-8,CASRLTAGGAYTQYF
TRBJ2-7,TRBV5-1,CASSRGHLPRYEQYF
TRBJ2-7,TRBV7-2,CASSPGLGYEQYF
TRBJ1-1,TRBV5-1,CASSLVPTSAGLGTEAFF
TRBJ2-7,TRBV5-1,CASSFLLGGTGAYEQYF
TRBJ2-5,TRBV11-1,CASSFWGRNQETQYF
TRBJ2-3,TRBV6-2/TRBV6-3,CASSYSKQGPDTQYF
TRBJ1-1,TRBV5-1,CASSLRQGSAEAFF
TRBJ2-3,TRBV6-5,CASSAKDTQYF
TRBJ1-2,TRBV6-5,CASRRQGAIYGYTF
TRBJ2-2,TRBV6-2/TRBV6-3,CASSPGRGIYTGELFF
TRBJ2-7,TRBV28,CASSLVGGSWQSYEQYF